This record looks at one T cell receptor beta chain sequence and its context. The sample holds many counts of this clonotype. The clone's antigen remains unknown. One base away there is no much larger clone; base qualities are not given. The data derive from a study of kidney transplant recipient with SARS-CoV-2 infection (dated by TCRdb to about 2021). The CDR3 spans 14 residues, from the cysteine through the phenylalanine. The read is trimmed to its CDR3 DNA, 42 bases read in frame from base 1. The germline V gene (reference sequence) gives CDR1 as LGHDT and CDR2 as YNNKEL. Compared with germline, V lacks 7 bases and J lacks 1 base; bases without a gene match: 6. This specimen's time point label, per the study, means: pre-pandemic baseline sample and day 111 after first positive SARS-CoV-2 test. The run used an Illumina MiSeq. The peripheral T cell repertoire was profiled for human TCRbeta genes. The study's own analysis went as follows. Differential clonotype abundance was tested with beta-binomial modelling to account for variability over time. Clonotypes that had expanded were screened against the ImmuneCODE reference database of SARS-CoV-2-associated TCRs and mapped onto regions of the viral genome. Further repertoire analyses covered TRBV gene usage, CDR3 length, CDR3 amino acid overlap between time points, clonotype abundance distributions and Jaccard similarity. The public reads were reanalyzed by TCRdb: fastp trimming at Q25, MiXCR alignment, in-frame beta chains only. Each entry is one CDR3 protein sequence, shown with its most common DNA and genes. The V and J calls here are based on TCRdb, not the publication. Across this sample there are fewer than 250,000 distinct CDR3 sequences, with about 28% seen only once. The biggest ten clones account for less than 8.5% of the sample.

In this chain, TRBV3-1 is recombined with TRBJ2-5; 7 middle bases align to TRBD2. The TCR was taken from a male patient aged 30 to 40 who had COVID-19 and was a kidney transplant recipient. Following transplantation, part of the T cell population may be supplied by the graft donor rather than the patient. This specimen was a blood sample, taken at baseline and around day 120 from a kidney transplant recipient. The CDR3 has the sequence CASMAGETQETQYF. The bases are TGTGCCAGCATGGCGGGGGAGACCCAAGAGACCCAGTACTTC.